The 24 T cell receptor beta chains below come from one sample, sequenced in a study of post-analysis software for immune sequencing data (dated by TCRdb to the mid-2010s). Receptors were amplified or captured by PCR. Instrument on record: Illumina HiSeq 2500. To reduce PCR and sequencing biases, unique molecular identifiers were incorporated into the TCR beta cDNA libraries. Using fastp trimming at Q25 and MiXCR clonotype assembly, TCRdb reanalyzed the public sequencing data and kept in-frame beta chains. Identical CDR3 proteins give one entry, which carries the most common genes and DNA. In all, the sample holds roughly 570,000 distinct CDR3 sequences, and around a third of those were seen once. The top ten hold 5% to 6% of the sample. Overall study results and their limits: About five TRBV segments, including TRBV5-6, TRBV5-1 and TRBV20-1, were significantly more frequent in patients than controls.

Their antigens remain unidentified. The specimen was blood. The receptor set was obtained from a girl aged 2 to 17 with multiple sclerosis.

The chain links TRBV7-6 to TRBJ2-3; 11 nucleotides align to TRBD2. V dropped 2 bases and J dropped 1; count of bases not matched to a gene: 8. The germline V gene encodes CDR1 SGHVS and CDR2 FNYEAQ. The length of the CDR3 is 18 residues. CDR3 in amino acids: CASSLSSSGGRGTDTQYF. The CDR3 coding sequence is TGTGCCAGCAGCTTATCGTCTAGCGGGGGGCGAGGCACAGATACGCAGTATTTT.

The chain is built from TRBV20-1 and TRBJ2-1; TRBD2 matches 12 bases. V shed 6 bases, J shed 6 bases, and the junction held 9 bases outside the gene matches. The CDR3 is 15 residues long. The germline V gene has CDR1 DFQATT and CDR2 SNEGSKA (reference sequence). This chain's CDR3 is CSAMALAGGGNEQFF. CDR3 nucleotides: TGCAGTGCCATGGCGCTAGCGGGGGGGGGCAATGAGCAGTTCTTC.

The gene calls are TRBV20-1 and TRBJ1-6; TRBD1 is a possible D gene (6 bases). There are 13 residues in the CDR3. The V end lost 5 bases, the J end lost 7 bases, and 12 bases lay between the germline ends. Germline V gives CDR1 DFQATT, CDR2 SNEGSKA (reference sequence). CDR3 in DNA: TGCAGTGCTCAAAACAGGGAGAATTCACCCCTCCACTTT. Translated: CSAQNRENSPLHF.

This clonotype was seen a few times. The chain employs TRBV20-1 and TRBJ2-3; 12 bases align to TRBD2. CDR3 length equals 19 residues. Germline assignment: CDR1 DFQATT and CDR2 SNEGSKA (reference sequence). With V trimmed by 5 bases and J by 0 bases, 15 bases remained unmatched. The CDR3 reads CSAWRSSGGALLSTDTQYF. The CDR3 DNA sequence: TGCAGTGCTTGGAGGTCTAGCGGGGGGGCCCTCCTGAGCACAGATACGCAGTATTTT.

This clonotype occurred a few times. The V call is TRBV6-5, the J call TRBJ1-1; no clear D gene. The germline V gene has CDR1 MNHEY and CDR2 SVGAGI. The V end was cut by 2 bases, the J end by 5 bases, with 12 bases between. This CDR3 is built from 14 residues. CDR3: CASSYQTARTEAFF. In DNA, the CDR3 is TGTGCCAGCAGTTACCAAACAGCGCGAACTGAAGCTTTCTTT.

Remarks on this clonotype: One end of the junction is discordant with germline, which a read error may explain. The CDR3 sequence: CASSSALLNTGAFF. For the CDR3, the DNA is TGTGCCAGCAGCTCGGCCTTGCTGAACACTGGAGCTTTCTTT. The rearrangement uses TRBV5-8 and TRBJ1-1; no firm D call. The CDR3 consists of 14 residues. Looked up from germline, CDR1 is SGHTS and CDR2 is YDEGEE.

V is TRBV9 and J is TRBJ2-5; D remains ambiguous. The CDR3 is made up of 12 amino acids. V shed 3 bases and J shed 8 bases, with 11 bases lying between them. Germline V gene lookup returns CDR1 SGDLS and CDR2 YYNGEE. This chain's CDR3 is CASSAPGGTQYF. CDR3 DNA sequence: TGTGCCAGCAGCGCGCCAGGCGGAACCCAGTACTTC.

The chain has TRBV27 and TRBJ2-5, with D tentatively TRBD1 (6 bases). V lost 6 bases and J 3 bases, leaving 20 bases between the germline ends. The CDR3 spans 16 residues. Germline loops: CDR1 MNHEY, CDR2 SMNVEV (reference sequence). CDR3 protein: CASSPFGQTGEETQYF. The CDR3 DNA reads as TGTGCCAGCAGCCCATTCGGACAGACCGGAGAAGAGACCCAGTACTTC.

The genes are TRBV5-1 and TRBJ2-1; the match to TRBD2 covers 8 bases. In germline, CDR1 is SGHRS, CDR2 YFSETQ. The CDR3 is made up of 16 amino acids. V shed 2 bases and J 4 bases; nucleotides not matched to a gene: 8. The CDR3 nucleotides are TGCGCCAGCAGCTTAACGCAAGCGGGGGTTTACAATGAGCAGTTCTTC. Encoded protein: CASSLTQAGVYNEQFF.

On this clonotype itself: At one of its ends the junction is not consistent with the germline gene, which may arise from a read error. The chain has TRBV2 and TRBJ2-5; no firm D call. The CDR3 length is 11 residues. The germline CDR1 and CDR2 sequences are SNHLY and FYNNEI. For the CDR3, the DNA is TGTGCCGGCAGTACCCAAGAGACCCAGTACTTC. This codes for CAGSTQETQYF.

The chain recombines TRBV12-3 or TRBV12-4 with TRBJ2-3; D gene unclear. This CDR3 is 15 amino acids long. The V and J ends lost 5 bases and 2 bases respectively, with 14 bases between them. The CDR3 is CASSDTQLSTDTQYF. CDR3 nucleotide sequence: TGTGCCAGCAGTGATACTCAACTCTCCACAGATACGCAGTATTTT.

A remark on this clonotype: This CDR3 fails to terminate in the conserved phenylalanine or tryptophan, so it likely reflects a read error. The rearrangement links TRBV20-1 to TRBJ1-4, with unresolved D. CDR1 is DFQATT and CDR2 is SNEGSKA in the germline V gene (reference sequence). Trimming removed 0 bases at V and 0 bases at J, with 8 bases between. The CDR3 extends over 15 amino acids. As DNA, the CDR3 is TGCAGTGCTAGAGATCCCACCACAACTAATGAAAAACTGTTTTGT. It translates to CSARDPTTTNEKLFC.

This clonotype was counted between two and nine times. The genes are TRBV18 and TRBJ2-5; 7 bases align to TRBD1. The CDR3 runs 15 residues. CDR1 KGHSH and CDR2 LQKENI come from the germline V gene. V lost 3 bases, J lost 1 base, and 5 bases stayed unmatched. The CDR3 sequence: CASSPLQGFQETQYF. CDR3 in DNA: TGTGCCAGCTCACCCCTACAGGGGTTCCAAGAGACCCAGTACTTC.

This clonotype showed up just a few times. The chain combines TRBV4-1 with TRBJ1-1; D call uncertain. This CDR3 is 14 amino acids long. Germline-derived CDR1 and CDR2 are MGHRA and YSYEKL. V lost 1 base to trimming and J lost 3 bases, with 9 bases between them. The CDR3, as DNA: TGCGCCAGCAGCCAAGGATGGTATCACACTGAAGCTTTCTTT. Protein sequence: CASSQGWYHTEAFF.

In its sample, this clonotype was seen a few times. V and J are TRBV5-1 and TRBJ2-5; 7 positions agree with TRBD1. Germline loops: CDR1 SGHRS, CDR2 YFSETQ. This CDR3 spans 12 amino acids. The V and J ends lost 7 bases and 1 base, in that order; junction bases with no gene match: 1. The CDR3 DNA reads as TGCGCCAGCGGGACAGCCCAAGAGACCCAGTACTTC. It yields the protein CASGTAQETQYF.

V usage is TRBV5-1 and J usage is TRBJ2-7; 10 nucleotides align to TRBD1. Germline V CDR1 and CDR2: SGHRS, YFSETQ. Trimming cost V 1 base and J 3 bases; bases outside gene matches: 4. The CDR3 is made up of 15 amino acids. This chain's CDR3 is CASSLLGTGVYEQYF. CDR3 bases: TGCGCCAGCAGCTTGCTCGGGACAGGGGTCTACGAGCAGTACTTC.

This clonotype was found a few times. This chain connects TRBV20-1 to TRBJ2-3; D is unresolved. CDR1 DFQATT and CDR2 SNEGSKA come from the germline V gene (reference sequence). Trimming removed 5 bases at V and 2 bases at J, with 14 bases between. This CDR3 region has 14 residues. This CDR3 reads CSAEETTPTDTQYF. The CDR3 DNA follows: TGCAGTGCTGAGGAAACTACCCCCACAGATACGCAGTATTTT.

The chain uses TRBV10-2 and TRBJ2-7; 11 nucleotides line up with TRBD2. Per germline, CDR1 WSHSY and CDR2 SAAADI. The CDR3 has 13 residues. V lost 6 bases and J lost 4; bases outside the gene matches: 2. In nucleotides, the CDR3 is TGCGCCAGCAGGGGACTAGCGGAATACGAGCAGTACTTC. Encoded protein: CASRGLAEYEQYF.

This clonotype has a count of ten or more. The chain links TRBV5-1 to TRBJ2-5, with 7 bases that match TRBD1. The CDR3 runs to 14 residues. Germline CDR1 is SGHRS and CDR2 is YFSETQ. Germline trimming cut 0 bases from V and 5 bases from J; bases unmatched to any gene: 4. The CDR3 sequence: CASSLGQGAETQYF. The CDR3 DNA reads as TGCGCCAGCAGCTTGGGACAGGGCGCGGAGACCCAGTACTTC.

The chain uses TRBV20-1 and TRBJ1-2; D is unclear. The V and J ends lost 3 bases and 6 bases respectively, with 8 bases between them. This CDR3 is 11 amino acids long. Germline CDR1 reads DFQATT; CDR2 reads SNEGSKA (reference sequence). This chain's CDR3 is CSASPVDGYTF. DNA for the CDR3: TGCAGTGCTAGTCCGGTGGATGGCTACACCTTC.

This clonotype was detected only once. This chain's CDR3 is CASSPTGWGYTF. The CDR3 DNA follows: TGTGCCAGCAGTCCGACAGGGTGGGGCTACACCTTC. V is TRBV25-1 and J is TRBJ1-2; TRBD1 agrees at 7 bases. The germline V gene has CDR1 MGHDK and CDR2 SYGVNS. Trimming at V came to 5 bases and at J to 8 bases, leaving 5 bases not matched to a gene. The CDR3 loop spans 12 amino acids.

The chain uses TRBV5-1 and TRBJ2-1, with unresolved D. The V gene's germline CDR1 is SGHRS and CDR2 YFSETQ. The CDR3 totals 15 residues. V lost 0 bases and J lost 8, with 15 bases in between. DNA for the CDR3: TGCGCCAGCAGCTTGGAATTTTGGAGTGACGATGAGCAGTTCTTC. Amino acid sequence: CASSLEFWSDDEQFF.

This CDR3 reads CASSQEGFRQPQHF. CDR3 DNA: TGTGCCAGCAGCCAAGAAGGGTTCAGGCAGCCCCAGCATTTT. V usage is TRBV3-1 and J usage is TRBJ1-5; D call uncertain. Between the trimmed V and J ends, which lost 0 bases and 7 bases, there was a span of 10 bases. The CDR3 runs 14 residues. The germline CDR1 and CDR2 sequences are LGHDT and YNNKEL (reference sequence).

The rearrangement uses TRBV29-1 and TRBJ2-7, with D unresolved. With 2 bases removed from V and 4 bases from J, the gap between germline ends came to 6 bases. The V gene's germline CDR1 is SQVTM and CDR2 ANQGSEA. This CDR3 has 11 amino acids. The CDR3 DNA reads TGCAGCGTTGAAACAGATTACGAGCAGTACTTC. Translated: CSVETDYEQYF.